In its sample, the clone carrying this T cell receptor beta chain was seen a few times. Per the original data handling: Amplification of reference gene primers was used by the study to estimate nucleated cell counts. Data came from immunoSEQ multiplex PCR; TCRdb stores just in-frame clones and leaves some out. From that table come the V and J calls and clone size; the DNA was used to work out D and trimming. The top ten clones hold more than 0.75% of a sample with roughly 250,000 clones, approximately 81% of them seen once. This sample was included in a study of blood T cell repertoires in COVID-19. Study-level information: The study drew acute and convalescent COVID-19 samples from the United States, Italy and Spain. Sources were T cells, B-cell-depleted T cells, or PBMCs; the material itself was cDNA or gDNA.

This CDR3 has 15 amino acids. Trimming took off 4 bases at V and 8 bases at J, with 17 bases between the two ends. CDR1 and CDR2 from the germline V gene are MGHRA and YSYEKL. The receptor was derived from a man aged 40-55 years with acute or convalescent COVID-19. The chain combines TRBV4-1 with TRBJ1-4; a weak D match, TRBD1 (5 bases). The sample consisted of peripheral blood. This CDR3 reads CASSLQGATNEKLFF. The CDR3 DNA sequence: TGCGCCAGCAGCCTTCAAGGGGCCACCAACGAAAAACTGTTTTTT.